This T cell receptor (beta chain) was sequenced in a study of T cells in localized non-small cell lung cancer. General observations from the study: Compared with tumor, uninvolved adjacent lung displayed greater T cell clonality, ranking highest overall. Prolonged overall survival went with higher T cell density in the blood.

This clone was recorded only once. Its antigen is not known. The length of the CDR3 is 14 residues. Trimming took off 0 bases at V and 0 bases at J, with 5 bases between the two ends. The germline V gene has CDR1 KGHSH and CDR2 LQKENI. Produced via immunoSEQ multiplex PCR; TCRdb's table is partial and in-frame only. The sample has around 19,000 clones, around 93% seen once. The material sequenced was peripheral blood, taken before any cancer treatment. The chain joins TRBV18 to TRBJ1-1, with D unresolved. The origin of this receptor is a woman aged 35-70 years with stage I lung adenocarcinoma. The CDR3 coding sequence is TGTGCCAGCTCACCACCAGGGATGAACACTGAAGCTTTCTTT. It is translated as CASSPPGMNTEAFF.